This T cell receptor beta chain was recorded in a study of PD-L1 blockade in urothelial cancer. Background on the study: Patients went on atezolizumab at some point between 2012 and 2014, receiving 1,200 mg intravenously every 3 weeks. Males with urothelial cancer arising in the bladder constituted about 85% of the roughly 30 patients. Among blood samples, the median T cell count was some 140,000. Study results and limitations: A pretreatment blood TCR clonality that fell below the median predicted better progression-free and overall survival.

TCRdb keeps only in-frame clones here, not all; method: immunoSEQ multiplex PCR. The profile shows tens of thousands of clones, roughly 86% of them singletons. There are a few counts of this clone. The antigen is undetermined. V lost 8 bases and J 3 bases, leaving 17 bases between the germline ends. This CDR3 region has 14 residues. Germline values: CDR1 SGHVS, CDR2 FNYEAQ. V gene TRBV7-6 combines with J gene TRBJ2-7, with D possibly matching TRBD1 (6 bases). The source is a man aged 70 or older with urothelial cancer. Sequenced here: PBMCs, sampled around atezolizumab (anti-PD-L1) treatment. CDR3 in DNA: TGTGCCAGCGCGATGGCACAGGGCGTCTACGAGCAGTACTTC. Amino acid sequence: CASAMAQGVYEQYF. The full variable domain, in which reference TRBV7-6 and TRBJ2-7 provide the parts outside the CDR3, is GAGVSQSPRYKVTKRGQDVALRCDPISGHVSLYWYRQALGQGPEFLTYFNYEAQQDKSGLPNDRFSAERPEGSISTLTIQRTEQRDSAMYRCASAMAQGVYEQYFGPGTRLTVT.